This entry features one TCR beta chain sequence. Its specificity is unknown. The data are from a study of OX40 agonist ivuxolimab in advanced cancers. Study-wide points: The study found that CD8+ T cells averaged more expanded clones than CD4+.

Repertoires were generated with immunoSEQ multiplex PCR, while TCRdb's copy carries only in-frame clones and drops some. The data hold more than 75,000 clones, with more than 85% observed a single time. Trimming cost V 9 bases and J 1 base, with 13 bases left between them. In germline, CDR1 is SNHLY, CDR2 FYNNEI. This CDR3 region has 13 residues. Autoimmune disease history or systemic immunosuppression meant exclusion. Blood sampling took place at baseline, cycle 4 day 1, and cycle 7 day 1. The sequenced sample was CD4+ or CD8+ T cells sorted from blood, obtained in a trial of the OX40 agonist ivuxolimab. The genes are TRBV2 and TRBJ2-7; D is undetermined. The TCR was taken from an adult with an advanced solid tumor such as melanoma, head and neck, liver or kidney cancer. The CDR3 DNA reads TGTGCCAGTAGACGGCACATGTCCTACGAGCAGTACTTC. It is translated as CASRRHMSYEQYF. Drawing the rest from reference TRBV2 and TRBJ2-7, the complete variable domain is EPEVTQTPSHQVTQMGQEVILRCVPISNHLYFYWYRQILGQKVEFLVSFYNNEISEKSEIFDDQFSVERPDGSNFTLKIRSTKLEDSAMYFCASRRHMSYEQYFGPGTRLTVT.